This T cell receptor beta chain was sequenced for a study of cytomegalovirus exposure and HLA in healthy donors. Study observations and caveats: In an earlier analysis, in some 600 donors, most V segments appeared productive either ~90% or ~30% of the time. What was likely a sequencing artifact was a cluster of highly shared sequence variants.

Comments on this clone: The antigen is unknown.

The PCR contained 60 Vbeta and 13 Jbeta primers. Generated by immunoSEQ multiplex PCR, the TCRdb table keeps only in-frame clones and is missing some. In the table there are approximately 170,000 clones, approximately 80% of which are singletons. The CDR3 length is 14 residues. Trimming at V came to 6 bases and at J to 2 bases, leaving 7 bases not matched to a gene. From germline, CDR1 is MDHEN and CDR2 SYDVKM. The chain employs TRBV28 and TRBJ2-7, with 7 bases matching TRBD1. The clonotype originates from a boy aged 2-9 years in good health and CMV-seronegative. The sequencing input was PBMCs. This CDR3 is CASRLPGQTYEQYF. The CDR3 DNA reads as TGTGCCAGCAGACTTCCGGGACAGACCTACGAGCAGTACTTC.